This T cell receptor (beta chain) was captured in a study of Ad26.COV2.S vaccination and SARS-CoV-2 variants. Assay: immunoSEQ multiplex PCR; the TCRdb copy retains only in-frame clones and omits some. The sample records 500,000 or so clones, roughly 89% being singletons. CDR1 and CDR2 from the germline V gene are SGDLS and YYNGEE. The CDR3 runs 17 residues. After removal of 0 bases from V and 4 bases from J, the junction contained 7 bases not matched to a gene. The table lists this clone with a few counts. Regarding treatment: around 19 received Ad26.COV2.S at low or high dose, single or two shots; five or six received placebo; per-sample allocation not given. Each sample was drawn 63 days after the first injection (of vaccine or placebo). The study used a vaccine consisting of an Ad26 vector that expressed Wuhan-strain SARS-CoV-2 spike.

V gene TRBV9 combines with J gene TRBJ2-1; TRBD2 matches 10 bases. The sample here was peripheral blood, taken in a trial of Ad26.COV2.S vaccine versus placebo. The sequence derives from a person between 18 and 59 years old who received the Ad26.COV2.S COVID-19 vaccine or a placebo. CDR3 loop: CASSVAYSGGQYNEQFF. CDR3 bases: TGTGCCAGCAGCGTAGCATATAGCGGGGGGCAATACAATGAGCAGTTCTTC.